These 17 T cell receptor beta chains originate from one sample sequenced in a study of identical twins. One entry per CDR3 protein, called by TCRdb with MiXCR from the 5' RACE reads. The sample lists hundreds of thousands of distinct CDR3 sequences, 5.5% to 6.5% seen once, with around 2% in the top ten. The sample comprised naive T cells sorted from blood. All receptors derive from a man aged 18 to 35 in good health.

This clonotype came up many times. The rearrangement uses TRBV4-1 and TRBJ2-5; D gene uncertain. CDR1 MGHRA and CDR2 YSYEKL come from the germline V gene. The CDR3 is 13 amino acids. Trimming took 0 bases from V and 7 from J, leaving 9 bases between them. This CDR3 is CASSQDQPGTQYF. The CDR3 DNA follows: TGCGCCAGCAGCCAAGATCAGCCCGGGACCCAGTACTTC.

Ten or more counts support this clonotype. As DNA, the CDR3 is TGCAGTGCTAGACCCGGGACAGGGGCCTACGAGCAGTACTTC. Protein sequence: CSARPGTGAYEQYF. This chain connects TRBV20-1 to TRBJ2-7; the match to TRBD1 covers 10 bases. V shed 2 bases, J shed 2 bases, and the junction held 3 bases outside the gene matches. CDR3 length: 14 residues. Germline loops: CDR1 DFQATT, CDR2 SNEGSKA (reference sequence).

This clonotype appeared many times. V and J are TRBV12-3 or TRBV12-4 and TRBJ2-4, with 9 bases lining up with TRBD1. The CDR3 has 17 amino acids. V trimming: 6 bases; J trimming: 2 bases; junction bases outside the gene matches: 11. This CDR3 is CASRTTGTGWPKNIQYF. As DNA, the CDR3 is TGTGCCAGCAGGACAACCGGGACAGGGTGGCCCAAAAACATTCAGTACTTC.

This clonotype has ten or more counts. V gene TRBV6-8 combines with J gene TRBJ1-5; no clear D gene. CDR3 size: 12 residues. CDR1 and CDR2 (germline): MNHGY, SAAAGT. V lost 6 bases and J lost 5, with 8 bases in between. CDR3 nucleotides: TGTGCCAGCAGGGCGGGTCATCAGCCCCAGCATTTT. Translating it yields CASRAGHQPQHF.

In its sample, this clonotype was seen many times. This sequence joins TRBV28 and TRBJ2-7; 7 bases are a match to TRBD2. V gave up 3 bases and J gave up 7 bases; unmatched junction bases: 6. The CDR3 sequence is 13 residues long. In germline, CDR1 is MDHEN, CDR2 SYDVKM. The CDR3 spells CASSLSGTGEQYF. The CDR3 coding sequence is TGTGCCAGCAGTTTGAGCGGGACTGGAGAGCAGTACTTC.

This clonotype was seen more than once but under ten times. The chain links TRBV3-1 to TRBJ2-1; 14 bases are a match to TRBD2. The germline CDR1 and CDR2 sequences are LGHDT and YNNKEL (reference sequence). The ends lost 1 base at V and 4 bases at J; junction bases unmatched: 3. The CDR3 totals 17 residues. The CDR3 protein is CASSQAGTSGRYNEQFF. The CDR3 bases are TGTGCCAGCAGCCAAGCCGGGACTAGCGGGAGATACAATGAGCAGTTCTTC.

As to this clonotype: With a much larger clone just one base away, this may be a read error. CDR3 sequence: CATASAAGETQHF. Written as DNA, the CDR3 is TGTGCCACGGCTTCGGCGGCGGGAGAGACCCAGCACTTC. The chain links TRBV12-3 or TRBV12-4 to TRBJ2-5, with 7 bases matching TRBD2. The CDR3 has 13 amino acids.

This clonotype turned up a few times. The chain has TRBV29-1 and TRBJ2-1; 13 nucleotides match TRBD2. Germline V gene lookup returns CDR1 SQVTM and CDR2 ANQGSEA. This CDR3 has 17 amino acids. V shed 5 bases, J shed 7 bases, and the junction held 14 bases outside the gene matches. CDR3 residues: CSVYGLAGAPKRNEQFF. For the CDR3, the DNA is TGCAGCGTTTACGGACTAGCGGGAGCTCCTAAAAGGAATGAGCAGTTCTTC.

This clonotype was counted only a few times. V usage is TRBV4-1 and J usage is TRBJ2-3; 13 nucleotides agree with TRBD2. CDR3 length: 18 amino acids. Per the germline V gene, CDR1 is MGHRA and CDR2 is YSYEKL. The V segment lost 4 bases and the J segment 2 bases; nucleotides outside the gene matches: 9. DNA for the CDR3: TGCGCCAGCAGCCGAACAAGACTAGCGGGAGGCTCCACAGATACGCAGTATTTT. Residues: CASSRTRLAGGSTDTQYF.

This clonotype was seen repeatedly, ten times or more. The V gene is TRBV20-1, the J gene TRBJ2-7, with D tentatively TRBD2 (6 bases). V was clipped by 5 bases and J by 6 bases, with 11 bases between them. The germline V gene has CDR1 DFQATT and CDR2 SNEGSKA (reference sequence). The CDR3 has 11 residues. The CDR3: CSAAEGLEQYV. CDR3 coding DNA: TGCAGTGCTGCGGAGGGCCTCGAGCAGTACGTC.

The gene calls are TRBV4-1 and TRBJ1-2; no reliable D call. The germline V gene encodes CDR1 MGHRA and CDR2 YSYEKL. The CDR3 totals 16 residues. Trimming cost V 0 bases and J 3 bases, with 14 bases left between them. The CDR3 protein is CASSQESNLQYYGYTF. CDR3 coding DNA: TGCGCCAGCAGCCAAGAATCGAATCTGCAATACTATGGCTACACCTTC.

The chain has TRBV7-9 and TRBJ2-7; D perhaps matches TRBD1 (6 bases). Germline assignment: CDR1 SEHNR and CDR2 FQNEAQ (reference sequence). V was cut by 5 bases and J by 6 bases, with 17 bases left in between. This CDR3 has 14 residues. The CDR3, as DNA: TGTGCCAGCAGCCCAAGACAGGTTAAGCGCGAGCAGTACTTC. Protein sequence: CASSPRQVKREQYF. The full variable domain, completed using reference TRBV7-9 and TRBJ2-7, is DTGVSQNPRHKITKRGQNVTFRCDPISEHNRLYWYRQTLGQGPEFLTYFQNEAQLEKSRLLSDRFSAERPKGSFSTLEIQRTEQGDSAMYLCASSPRQVKREQYFGPGTRLTVT.

In this sample, this clonotype turned up a few times. V is TRBV6-1 and J is TRBJ2-5, with 14 bases that match TRBD2. V lost 11 bases and J lost 4; bases outside the gene matches: 9. There are 15 residues in the CDR3. The germline gives CDR1 MNHNS, CDR2 SASEGT. CDR3 DNA: TGTGCCTCCACCCGACTAGCGGGGGGGGGAGAGACCCAGTACTTC. Protein sequence: CASTRLAGGGETQYF.

Remarks on this clonotype: Possible read error: a much larger clone is one base away. The limits of the CDR3 on the DNA are not certain, so only TCRdb's listed CDR3 is given. This chain connects TRBV9 to TRBJ2-6. The CDR3 is made up of 16 amino acids, end residues included. From germline, CDR1 is SGDLS and CDR2 YYNGEE. The CDR3 sequence is CASSVGWGTGANVQTF.

This clonotype was picked up many times. The DNA for the CDR3 is TGTGCCAGCAGCCGAATAGGACAGGGTCGCACAGATACGCAGTATTTT. Its translation: CASSRIGQGRTDTQYF. The chain carries TRBV13 and TRBJ2-3; TRBD1 matches at 8 bases. Germline CDR1 is PRHDT and CDR2 is FYEKMQ (reference sequence). V shed 5 bases and J 1 base; nucleotides not matched to a gene: 8. The CDR3 extends over 16 amino acids.

The sample holds a few counts of this clonotype. The chain has TRBV2 and TRBJ2-2; D not resolved. V lost 5 bases and J lost 4, with 5 bases in between. The germline CDR1 and CDR2 sequences are SNHLY and FYNNEI. This CDR3 spans 12 amino acids. Written as DNA, the CDR3 is TGTGCCAGCAGTACTATCACCGGGGAGCTGTTTTTT. Translated: CASSTITGELFF.

This clonotype was detected a few times. The chain couples TRBV5-1 to TRBJ1-2; D ambiguous. The CDR3 spans 13 residues. CDR1 and CDR2 (germline): SGHRS, YFSETQ. Trimming cost V 7 bases and J 3 bases, with 13 bases left between them. CDR3 nucleotides: TGCGCCAGCGGCCGAAACAGCGACTATGGCTACACCTTC. As protein: CASGRNSDYGYTF.